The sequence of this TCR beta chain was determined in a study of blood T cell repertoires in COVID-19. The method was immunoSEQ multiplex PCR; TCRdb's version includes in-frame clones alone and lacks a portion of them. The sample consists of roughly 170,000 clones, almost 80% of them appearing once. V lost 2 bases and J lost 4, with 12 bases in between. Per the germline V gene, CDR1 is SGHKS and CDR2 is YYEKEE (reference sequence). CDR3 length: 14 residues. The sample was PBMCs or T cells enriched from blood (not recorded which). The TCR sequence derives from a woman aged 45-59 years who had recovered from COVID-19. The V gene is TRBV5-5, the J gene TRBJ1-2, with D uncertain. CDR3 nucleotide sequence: TGTGCCAGCAGCTTCCAGCGTTCGGGCTATGGCTACACCTTC. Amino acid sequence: CASSFQRSGYGYTF.